One and the same sample provided the 29 T cell receptor beta chains below, sequenced in a study of technical replicates of blood from a handful of donors (dated by TCRdb to 2017 to 2019). Libraries were made using the immunoSEQ multiplex PCR assay. The clones in this table, taken by TCRdb from immuneACCESS, are in-frame only. Not every clone is retained; where verified, under half of the shortfall comes from an unresolved V gene, and the cause of the rest is unknown. For this sample there are around 83,000 clones; around 94% appear just once. Together, the top ten hold over 0.25% of the sample. Material for sequencing was T cells isolated from PBMCs. The receptor source for this set is a human donor in good health.

The chain couples TRBV5-4 to TRBJ2-3; 13 positions match TRBD2. The ends lost 4 bases at V and 3 bases at J; junction bases unmatched: 5. Germline V gene sequence: CDR1 SGHNT, CDR2 YYREEE (reference sequence). CDR3 length: 16 amino acids. The CDR3 bases are TGTGCCAGCAGCCAAGGACTAGCGGGAGTTACAGATACGCAGTATTTT. Translation: CASSQGLAGVTDTQYF.

The chain links TRBV10-1 to TRBJ2-7; TRBD1 matches 8 bases. Germline CDR1 reads WNHNN; CDR2 reads SYGVQD (reference sequence). CDR3 size: 18 residues. With 0 bases clipped from V and 1 base from J, the junction kept 11 bases outside the gene matches. CDR3 in DNA: TGCGCCAGCAGTGAGTCTTTGGGGACAGGTGTTAAATCCTACGAGCAGTACTTC. Its translation: CASSESLGTGVKSYEQYF.

V and J are TRBV10-3 and TRBJ1-4; D possibly corresponds to TRBD1 (6 bases). Per germline, CDR1 ENHRY and CDR2 SYGVKD. Trimming pared 4 bases from V and 4 bases from J, leaving 13 bases between. This CDR3 contains 15 residues. CDR3: CAISARGQGNEKLFF. CDR3 nucleotide sequence: TGTGCCATCAGTGCCAGGGGCCAGGGTAATGAAAAACTGTTTTTT.

This clone was observed once. This chain uses TRBV19 with TRBJ1-2, with D tentatively TRBD1 (5 bases). Germline loops: CDR1 LNHDA, CDR2 SQIVND (reference sequence). V was trimmed by 6 bases and J by 2 bases, leaving 13 bases between them. The CDR3 contains 14 residues. The CDR3 sequence: CASRGTDSNYGYTF. CDR3 DNA sequence: TGTGCCAGTAGGGGCACCGACAGCAACTATGGCTACACCTTC.

The chain joins TRBV5-1 to TRBJ2-6; D unclear. V was shortened by 4 bases and J by 0 bases, with 8 bases between the two germline ends. The length of the CDR3 is 15 residues. Germline values: CDR1 SGHRS, CDR2 YFSETQ. As DNA, the CDR3 is TGCGCCAGCAGCCCCACAGACTCTGGGGCCAACGTCCTGACTTTC. Its protein product is CASSPTDSGANVLTF.

This chain uses TRBV28 with TRBJ2-7, with D possibly TRBD1 on 6 matching bases. Germline assignment: CDR1 MDHEN and CDR2 SYDVKM. The V gene lost 8 bases and the J gene lost 4 bases, with 21 bases spanning the gap. CDR3 length: 15 amino acids. CDR3 sequence: CASLIWKGVRYEQYF. CDR3 sequence (DNA): TGTGCCAGCCTGATCTGGAAGGGGGTAAGGTACGAGCAGTACTTC. Complete variable domain (other parts from reference TRBV28 and TRBJ2-7): DVKVTQSSRYLVKRTGEKVFLECVQDMDHENMFWYRQDPGLGLRLIYFSYDVKMKEKGDIPEGYSVSREKKERFSLILESASTNQTSMYLCASLIWKGVRYEQYFGPGTRLTVT.

This clone appeared a single time. The chain recombines TRBV6-5 with TRBJ2-7; TRBD2 aligns across 9 bases. The V segment lost 6 bases and the J segment 1 base; nucleotides outside the gene matches: 7. Germline values: CDR1 MNHEY, CDR2 SVGAGI. This CDR3 has 15 amino acids. CDR3 bases: TGTGCCAGCAGAAGAGGACTAGCGACTTCCTACGAGCAGTACTTC. Translating it yields CASRRGLATSYEQYF.

This clone came up once. V usage is TRBV28 and J usage is TRBJ2-7; 10 bases match TRBD2. Germline CDR1 and CDR2: MDHEN and SYDVKM. The CDR3 spans 16 residues. The V gene end was trimmed by 3 bases and the J gene end by 7 bases; junction bases not matched to a gene: 12. The CDR3 loop is CASSFSSPSGGLEQYF. CDR3 DNA: TGTGCCAGCAGTTTCTCGTCTCCTAGCGGGGGTTTGGAGCAGTACTTC.

The chain couples TRBV27 to TRBJ1-2, with D unresolved. The CDR3 has 14 residues. Germline values: CDR1 MNHEY, CDR2 SMNVEV (reference sequence). V dropped 6 bases and J dropped 4 bases, with 15 bases sitting between them. CDR3: CASSLTPDPYGYTF. CDR3 DNA sequence: TGTGCCAGCAGCTTAACTCCCGATCCCTATGGCTACACCTTC.

The chain joins TRBV28 to TRBJ2-3, with TRBD1 matching 7 bases. Germline assignment: CDR1 MDHEN and CDR2 SYDVKM. There are 16 residues in the CDR3. V dropped 7 bases and J dropped 3; count of bases not matched to a gene: 13. CDR3 loop: CASTLNTGVNTDTQYF. CDR3 coding DNA: TGTGCCAGCACCCTTAATACAGGGGTGAATACAGATACGCAGTATTTT.

The rearrangement uses TRBV14 and TRBJ1-6; 8 positions agree with TRBD1. Germline CDR1 SGHDN, CDR2 FVKESK. The CDR3 covers 16 residues. V lost 1 base, J lost 11 bases, and 10 bases stayed unmatched. CDR3 protein: CASSQGFPYRGAPLHF. The DNA for the CDR3 is TGTGCCAGCAGCCAAGGGTTCCCCTACAGGGGGGCACCCCTCCACTTT.

The V call is TRBV27, the J call TRBJ2-7, with 11 bases aligning to TRBD1. Per the germline V gene, CDR1 is MNHEY and CDR2 is SMNVEV (reference sequence). V lost 3 bases and J lost 2; bases outside the gene matches: 3. This CDR3 contains 15 residues. The CDR3 is CASSLGQGDAYEQYF. CDR3 DNA: TGTGCCAGCAGTTTGGGACAGGGGGATGCCTACGAGCAGTACTTC.

The chain uses TRBV5-4 and TRBJ2-3; D may be TRBD2 (7 bases). Germline CDR1 and CDR2: SGHNT and YYREEE (reference sequence). The CDR3 sequence is 13 residues long. V lost 1 base, J lost 10 bases, and 13 bases lay in between. The CDR3 sequence is CASSLPEGGAQYF. In DNA, the CDR3 is TGTGCCAGCAGCTTGCCCGAAGGGGGGGCGCAGTATTTT.

CDR3 residues: CASRDISGNTIYF. CDR3 coding DNA: TGTGCCAGTAGGGACATCTCTGGAAACACCATATATTTT. The genes are TRBV19 and TRBJ1-3; D is perhaps TRBD1 (5 bases). V lost 6 bases, J lost 0 bases, and 6 bases lay in between. The CDR3 has 13 amino acids. The V gene's germline CDR1 is LNHDA and CDR2 SQIVND (reference sequence).

The V and J genes are TRBV4-1 and TRBJ1-2; D unresolved. V dropped 0 bases and J dropped 3 bases, with 14 bases sitting between them. In germline, CDR1 is MGHRA, CDR2 YSYEKL. The CDR3 extends over 16 amino acids. CDR3 sequence: CASSQESGQAYYGYTF. The CDR3 DNA reads as TGCGCCAGCAGCCAAGAAAGTGGGCAGGCTTACTATGGCTACACCTTC.

J is TRBJ2-1 and V is TRBV6-1; 7 positions match TRBD1. CDR1 is MNHNS and CDR2 is SASEGT in the germline V gene. The junction had 10 bases not matched to a gene; V was cut back by 2 bases and J by 6 bases. The CDR3 consists of 16 residues. The DNA of the CDR3 is TGTGCCAGCAGTGAAAGGCGTATTACAGGGGTCAATGAGCAGTTCTTC. Translation: CASSERRITGVNEQFF.

The CDR3 DNA sequence: TGTGCCAGCAGCTCAAGCGGGGGGGCCTACAATGAGCAGTTCTTC. Amino acid sequence: CASSSSGGAYNEQFF. The chain couples TRBV9 to TRBJ2-1; 10 nucleotides align to TRBD2. This CDR3 has 15 amino acids. The germline gives CDR1 SGDLS, CDR2 YYNGEE. J gave up 2 bases and V 4 bases, and 3 bases lay outside the gene matches.

This chain joins TRBV11-2 and TRBJ2-5; possibly TRBD1 for D (6 bases). This CDR3 has 15 residues. Germline assignment: CDR1 SGHAT and CDR2 FQNNGV. Trimming removed 2 bases from V and 9 bases from J, with 19 bases in between. CDR3 nucleotides: TGTGCCAGCAGCTTATCACAGGGCCAGAATCGGGCCCAGTACTTC. Translation gives CASSLSQGQNRAQYF.

The chain has TRBV10-1 and TRBJ2-3; no reliable D call. Germline values: CDR1 WNHNN, CDR2 SYGVQD (reference sequence). The V and J ends lost 3 bases and 7 bases respectively, with 8 bases between them. This CDR3 is built from 12 residues. The CDR3 reads CASSEAIHTQYF. CDR3 bases: TGCGCCAGCAGTGAAGCGATACATACGCAGTATTTT.

Concerning this clone itself: Other DNA variants within this sample encode the same CDR3. The chain links TRBV5-1 to TRBJ2-7, with D tentatively TRBD1 (5 bases). Germline V gene sequence: CDR1 SGHRS, CDR2 YFSETQ. The CDR3 contains 15 residues. V was shortened by 1 base and J by 4 bases, with 15 bases between the two germline ends. This chain's CDR3 is CASSLSQGRSYEQYF. For the CDR3, the DNA is TGCGCCAGCAGCTTGTCGCAGGGCAGGTCTTACGAGCAGTACTTC.

This rearrangement joins TRBV5-6 to TRBJ2-1; maybe TRBD2 (6 bases). Germline V gene lookup returns CDR1 SGHDT and CDR2 YYEEEE. The CDR3 loop spans 14 amino acids. Trimming cost V 4 bases and J 7 bases, with 15 bases left between them. As DNA, the CDR3 is TGTGCCAGCAGCCATTTAGCGGAGTTAAATGAGCAGTTCTTC. Its translation is CASSHLAELNEQFF.

V is TRBV27 and J is TRBJ2-1; 7 positions agree with TRBD1. Germline trimming cut 5 bases from V and 7 bases from J; bases unmatched to any gene: 5. The CDR3 is 13 amino acids. Per the germline V gene, CDR1 is MNHEY and CDR2 is SMNVEV (reference sequence). CDR3 in DNA: TGTGCCAGCAGTGTCGACAGGGCTAATGAGCAGTTCTTC. Amino acid sequence: CASSVDRANEQFF.

The chain recombines TRBV5-1 with TRBJ2-7, with a possible D match to TRBD1 (5 bases). V shed 0 bases and J shed 6 bases, with 10 bases lying between them. The CDR3 length is 13 residues. The V gene's germline CDR1 is SGHRS and CDR2 YFSETQ. CDR3 DNA: TGCGCCAGCAGCTTGGTGGCAGGGCCCGAGCAGTACTTC. Its translation: CASSLVAGPEQYF.

The chain combines TRBV4-1 with TRBJ2-2; 8 bases are shared with TRBD2. This CDR3 region has 17 residues. Germline loops: CDR1 MGHRA, CDR2 YSYEKL. Germline trimming cut 0 bases from V and 13 bases from J; bases unmatched to any gene: 16. The CDR3 sequence is CASSQDHVTSVSDGLFF. The CDR3 nucleotides are TGCGCCAGCAGCCAAGATCACGTGACTAGCGTATCCGATGGGCTGTTTTTT.

The rearrangement joins TRBV15 to TRBJ2-2; 7 bases fit TRBD2. Germline V gene sequence: CDR1 LNHNV, CDR2 YYDKDF (reference sequence). V shed 0 bases and J 3 bases; nucleotides not matched to a gene: 4. The CDR3 has 16 amino acids. This chain's CDR3 is CATSRDYRGDTGELFF. The CDR3 bases are TGTGCCACCAGCAGAGATTACCGGGGGGACACCGGGGAGCTGTTTTTT.

This chain uses TRBV6-5 with TRBJ1-2, with D possibly matching TRBD1 (6 bases). The CDR3 is made up of 14 amino acids. CDR1 is MNHEY, CDR2 SVGAGI, per germline. V gave up 4 bases and J gave up 2 bases, with 11 bases separating them. As DNA, the CDR3 is TGTGCCAGCAGTTTTACAGGGTCGAACTATGGCTACACCTTC. Protein product: CASSFTGSNYGYTF.

The J gene is TRBJ1-2, the V gene TRBV29-1, with D possibly being TRBD1 (6 bases). Germline CDR1 SQVTM, CDR2 ANQGSEA. The CDR3 covers 14 residues. The germline V and J ends were trimmed by 2 bases and 8 bases, with 18 bases remaining between them. CDR3 loop: CSVESRGHHWGYTF. The CDR3 DNA reads TGCAGCGTTGAAAGTCGGGGACATCATTGGGGCTACACCTTC.

The rearrangement uses TRBV28 and TRBJ2-6, with D possibly matching TRBD1 (5 bases). Trimming pared 5 bases from V and 1 base from J, leaving 9 bases between. Per the germline V gene, CDR1 is MDHEN and CDR2 is SYDVKM. The CDR3 is 15 amino acids. CDR3 in DNA: TGTGCCAGCAGTGATACAGGATCTGGGGCCAACGTCCTGACTTTC. Amino acids: CASSDTGSGANVLTF. Full variable domain (rest looked up from reference TRBV28 and TRBJ2-6): DVKVTQSSRYLVKRTGEKVFLECVQDMDHENMFWYRQDPGLGLRLIYFSYDVKMKEKGDIPEGYSVSREKKERFSLILESASTNQTSMYLCASSDTGSGANVLTFGAGSRLTVL.

Written as DNA, the CDR3 is TGTGCCAGCTCACCTGATAGCTATAGCAATCAGCCCCAGCATTTT. Protein product: CASSPDSYSNQPQHF. The chain carries TRBV18 and TRBJ1-5; D uncertain. Germline assignment: CDR1 KGHSH and CDR2 LQKENI. The CDR3 loop spans 15 amino acids. V lost 3 bases to trimming and J lost 0 bases, with 9 bases between them.